The 21 T cell receptor beta chains given below trace back to one sample, sequenced in a study of long-term antiretroviral therapy in people with HIV. A v3.0 immunoSEQ assay was performed at survey level. Generated by immunoSEQ multiplex PCR, the TCRdb table keeps only in-frame clones and is missing some. The profile covers about 38,000 clones, with 75% to 90% appearing a single time and roughly 4.9% taken by the ten largest. The specimen comprised unsorted PBMCs, sampled 1.5 years after starting antiretroviral therapy. The origin of the receptors is a man between 18 and 29 years old with HIV.

This clone showed up just once. The V call is TRBV5-1, the J call TRBJ2-1; D is possibly TRBD2 (5 bases). CDR1 is SGHRS, CDR2 YFSETQ, per germline. V lost 0 bases and J 5 bases, leaving 12 bases between the germline ends. The CDR3 consists of 15 residues. The DNA of the CDR3 is TGCGCCAGCAGCTTGGTAATGGGAGAACACAATGAGCAGTTCTTC. Translating it yields CASSLVMGEHNEQFF.

V usage is TRBV27 and J usage is TRBJ2-6, with 7 nucleotides matching TRBD1. The CDR3 is 20 amino acids. J gave up 0 bases and V 0 bases, and 11 bases lay outside the gene matches. Germline CDR1 and CDR2: MNHEY and SMNVEV (reference sequence). The chain's CDR3 is CASSLSRKTGRNSGANVLTF. The CDR3 nucleotides read TGTGCCAGCAGTTTATCGAGGAAGACAGGGCGTAACTCTGGGGCCAACGTCCTGACTTTC. The whole variable domain, filled in from reference TRBV27 and TRBJ2-6, reads EAQVTQNPRYLITVTGKKLTVTCSQNMNHEYMSWYRQDPGLGLRQIYYSMNVEVTDKGDVPEGYKVSRKEKRNFPLILESPSPNQTSLYFCASSLSRKTGRNSGANVLTFGAGSRLTVL.

The gene calls are TRBV7-9 and TRBJ1-2; 8 bases match TRBD1. The CDR3 spans 13 residues. From germline, CDR1 is SEHNR and CDR2 FQNEAQ (reference sequence). The ends lost 4 bases at V and 4 bases at J; junction bases unmatched: 2. The CDR3 protein is CASSSDRGYGYTF. CDR3 DNA: TGTGCCAGCAGCTCTGACAGGGGCTATGGCTACACCTTC.

DNA of the CDR3: TGTGCCAGCAGCTTGGCAGGGCCCGGGGAGACCCAGTACTTC. Protein product: CASSLAGPGETQYF. The chain combines TRBV7-2 with TRBJ2-5; weak D call: TRBD1 (5 bases). Deletions cut 3 bases from V and 5 bases from J, with 13 bases between. This CDR3 region has 14 residues. Per germline, CDR1 SGHTA and CDR2 FQGNSA.

The chain carries TRBV7-9 and TRBJ2-6, with D tentatively TRBD1 or TRBD2 (6 bases each). Trimming removed 4 bases from V and 0 bases from J, with 10 bases in between. Germline V gene data show CDR1 as SEHNR and CDR2 as FQNEAQ (reference sequence). CDR3 length: 16 residues. The CDR3 DNA sequence: TGTGCCAGCAGCTCGGGGGCCTACTCTGGGGCCAACGTCCTGACTTTC. Its protein product is CASSSGAYSGANVLTF.

The chain carries TRBV4-3 and TRBJ2-7; TRBD1 might be the D (5 bases). This CDR3 has 15 amino acids. CDR1 and CDR2 from the germline V gene are LGHNA and YSLEER. V dropped 2 bases and J dropped 3 bases, with 14 bases sitting between them. The CDR3 DNA reads TGCGCCAGCAGCCAAAAATTGGGGCGCCTCTACGAGCAGTACTTC. It yields the protein CASSQKLGRLYEQYF.

This chain links TRBV27 with TRBJ2-1; 14 nucleotides match TRBD2. There are 15 residues in the CDR3. Germline CDR1 is MNHEY and CDR2 is SMNVEV (reference sequence). V lost 5 bases to trimming and J lost 8 bases; unmatched junction nucleotides: 5. CDR3 region: CASSPRLAGGDEQFF. CDR3 DNA: TGTGCCAGCAGTCCCCGACTAGCGGGAGGGGATGAGCAGTTCTTC.

This chain joins TRBV10-2 and TRBJ2-7; D gene unclear. This CDR3 region has 12 residues. Germline V gene data show CDR1 as WSHSY and CDR2 as SAAADI. V gave up 10 bases and J gave up 4 bases, with 14 bases separating them. The CDR3 sequence is CATTLPSYEQYF. CDR3 nucleotide sequence: TGCGCCACGACCTTACCGAGTTACGAGCAGTACTTC.

The chain uses TRBV7-2 and TRBJ1-5; D uncertain. Germline V lookup: CDR1 SGHTA, CDR2 FQGNSA. The V end was cut by 3 bases, the J end by 3 bases, with 9 bases between. The CDR3 spans 14 residues. DNA for the CDR3: TGTGCCAGCAGCTTCGGGAGGGACAATCAGCCCCAGCATTTT. The encoded protein is CASSFGRDNQPQHF.

The CDR3 loop reads CSVRGTAYGYTF. DNA for the CDR3: TGCAGCGTTAGAGGGACAGCCTATGGCTACACCTTC. This rearrangement joins TRBV29-1 to TRBJ1-2; 7 bases agree with TRBD1. The germline V gene encodes CDR1 SQVTM and CDR2 ANQGSEA. The CDR3 totals 12 residues. The V gene end was trimmed by 5 bases and the J gene end by 4 bases; junction bases not matched to a gene: 4.

J is TRBJ2-2 and V is TRBV6-5; no firm D call. V lost 1 base and J lost 6, with 3 bases in between. The length of the CDR3 is 12 residues. Germline lookup yields CDR1 MNHEY and CDR2 SVGAGI. This chain's CDR3 is CASSYFSGELFF. The DNA for the CDR3 is TGTGCCAGCAGTTACTTCTCCGGGGAGCTGTTTTTT.

V gene TRBV7-9 combines with J gene TRBJ1-1; 9 nucleotides match TRBD1. The CDR3 runs 14 residues. Germline CDR1 is SEHNR and CDR2 is FQNEAQ (reference sequence). Trimming at V came to 6 bases and at J to 4 bases, leaving 6 bases not matched to a gene. Here the CDR3 reads CASRLTGGITEAFF. CDR3 in DNA: TGTGCCAGCAGGTTGACAGGGGGTATCACTGAAGCTTTCTTT.

V and J are TRBV6-5 and TRBJ1-5; TRBD1 is a possible D gene (5 bases). Trimming removed 0 bases from V and 2 bases from J, with 11 bases in between. Germline V gives CDR1 MNHEY, CDR2 SVGAGI. CDR3 length: 16 amino acids. CDR3 residues: CASSYSYGGGNQPQHF. The CDR3 nucleotides are TGTGCCAGCAGTTACTCGTATGGGGGAGGCAATCAGCCCCAGCATTTT.

V is TRBV27 and J is TRBJ2-7; 7 nucleotides match TRBD2. Germline CDR1 reads MNHEY; CDR2 reads SMNVEV (reference sequence). J lost 5 bases, V lost 3 bases, and 10 bases had no gene match. There are 15 residues in the CDR3. The CDR3 DNA is TGTGCCAGCAGTTTCGGGGGGTCATTCATGGACGAGCAGTACTTC. It encodes CASSFGGSFMDEQYF.

V and J are TRBV7-6 and TRBJ2-7, with D perhaps matching TRBD1 (5 bases). The CDR3 totals 13 residues. Deletions cut 1 base from V and 6 bases from J, with 10 bases between. CDR1 and CDR2 from the germline V gene are SGHVS and FNYEAQ. The DNA for the CDR3 is TGTGCCAGCAGCTTAGATGGGGCCAGCGAGCAGTACTTC. It translates to CASSLDGASEQYF.

The rearrangement links TRBV7-2 to TRBJ2-2; D possibly corresponds to TRBD2 (5 bases). The CDR3 runs to 13 residues. Germline values: CDR1 SGHTA, CDR2 FQGNSA. The ends were cut back, 5 bases at V and 6 bases at J, with 10 bases in the middle. CDR3 nucleotide sequence: TGTGCCAGCAGCACCGGAGGCCCCGGGGAGCTGTTTTTT. As protein: CASSTGGPGELFF.

V and J are TRBV7-9 and TRBJ2-3; D ambiguous. Trimming shortened V by 5 bases and J by 0 bases, and 3 bases separated the two germline ends. Germline V gene sequence: CDR1 SEHNR, CDR2 FQNEAQ (reference sequence). The CDR3 totals 12 residues. Written as DNA, the CDR3 is TGTGCCAGCAGCGCAAGCACAGATACGCAGTATTTT. Protein sequence: CASSASTDTQYF.

The CDR3 spells CASSLDRDSYEQFF. Written as DNA, the CDR3 is TGTGCCAGCAGCTTAGATAGGGACAGCTATGAGCAGTTCTTC. The chain combines TRBV11-3 with TRBJ2-1; 7 nucleotides line up with TRBD1. V lost 0 bases and J lost 8; bases outside the gene matches: 4. Germline CDR1 SGHNT, CDR2 YENEEA. The CDR3 totals 14 residues.

The sample holds one count of this clone. The chain combines TRBV7-2 with TRBJ2-5; no clear D. The germline V gene has CDR1 SGHTA and CDR2 FQGNSA. Trimming removed 5 bases from V and 3 bases from J, with 16 bases in between. The CDR3 length is 15 residues. The CDR3 bases are TGTGCCAGCAGCGCCCAAGTAGGGATCGAAGAGACCCAGTACTTC. The encoded protein is CASSAQVGIEETQYF.

The chain combines TRBV21-1 with TRBJ2-7; no check of the table's D call, TRBD2, against the DNA was made. TRBV21-1 is described as a pseudogene. CDR3 length equals 20 residues. CDR3 sequence (DNA): TGTGCCAGCAGCAGCCCCCAGGGGACTAGCGGGACGAAGAACTCCTACGAGCAGTACTTC. Its protein product is CASSSPQGTSGTKNSYEQYF.

V is TRBV6-6 and J is TRBJ2-7; perhaps TRBD1 as D (5 bases). The CDR3 runs to 13 residues. V lost 2 bases and J 5 bases, leaving 10 bases between the germline ends. Germline-derived CDR1 and CDR2 are MNHNY and SVGAGI (reference sequence). CDR3 bases: TGTGCCAGCAGTTACAGCCAGGGTGACGAGCAGTACTTC. It encodes CASSYSQGDEQYF.